These 6 T cell receptor beta chains were all obtained from the same sample, sequenced in a study of PD-L1 blockade in urothelial cancer. Here immunoSEQ multiplex PCR was the method, and the copy in TCRdb shows in-frame clones only, minus some. Among tens of thousands of clones listed, more than 65% were seen once. Documented time point: pretreatment peripheral blood. The sequencing used PBMCs, collected around atezolizumab (anti-PD-L1) treatment. The receptors shown here come from a man aged 70-80 years with urothelial cancer.

With regard to this clone: At one end, the junction sequence differs from germline, possibly due to a read error. This chain connects TRBV7-7 to TRBJ2-1; perhaps TRBD2 as D (5 bases). CDR1 SSHAT and CDR2 FNYEAQ come from the germline V gene (reference sequence). The CDR3 is made up of 13 amino acids. The CDR3 coding sequence is TGTGCTAGCAGCTTAGCGCCAACTAATGAGCAGTTCTTC. Translated: CASSLAPTNEQFF.

This rearrangement joins TRBV5-4 to TRBJ1-1; TRBD1 agrees at 8 bases. The CDR3 runs 13 residues. Looked up from germline, CDR1 is SGHNT and CDR2 is YYREEE (reference sequence). The trim removed 2 bases at V and 4 bases at J, leaving 1 base unmatched. The CDR3 DNA reads as TGTGCCAGCAGCTTCACAGGGGGCACTGAAGCTTTCTTT. This codes for CASSFTGGTEAFF.

The chain links TRBV11-2 to TRBJ2-7; the match to TRBD1 covers 7 bases. This CDR3 spans 15 amino acids. Losses at the gene ends were 3 bases for V and 2 bases for J; bases not matched to a gene: 7. Germline V gene sequence: CDR1 SGHAT, CDR2 FQNNGV. The CDR3 DNA is TGTGCCAGCAGCTTCGGGACAGAACCCGCCTACGAGCAGTACTTC. It codes for CASSFGTEPAYEQYF.

The chain has TRBV7-9 and TRBJ1-4; TRBD1 is a possible D gene (5 bases). V was clipped by 2 bases and J by 5 bases, with 9 bases between them. From germline, CDR1 is SEHNR and CDR2 FQNEAQ (reference sequence). The CDR3 length is 14 residues. DNA for the CDR3: TGTGCCAGCAGCTTACAGGGAGGAAATGAAAAACTGTTTTTT. Translated, it gives CASSLQGGNEKLFF. Full variable domain (missing parts from reference TRBV7-9 and TRBJ1-4): DTGVSQNPRHKITKRGQNVTFRCDPISEHNRLYWYRQTLGQGPEFLTYFQNEAQLEKSRLLSDRFSAERPKGSFSTLEIQRTEQGDSAMYLCASSLQGGNEKLFFGSGTQLSVL.

This clone is categorized as large. The chain recombines TRBV5-1 with TRBJ1-1; possible D gene TRBD1, 5 bases. This CDR3 contains 16 residues. CDR1 is SGHRS, CDR2 YFSETQ, per germline. V lost 0 bases to trimming and J lost 6 bases, with 18 bases between them. The CDR3 DNA follows: TGCGCCAGCAGCTTGGGGATAGGAGGGACGCGAGCTGAAGCTTTCTTT. Translated, it gives CASSLGIGGTRAEAFF.

V and J are TRBV10-3 and TRBJ2-3; a possible D gene is TRBD1 (5 bases). V was cut by 8 bases and J by 1 base, with 10 bases left in between. Germline CDR1 and CDR2: ENHRY and SYGVKD. The CDR3 consists of 13 residues. The DNA of the CDR3 is TGTGCCATCCAAGCCAGGGGCACAGATACGCAGTATTTT. Protein product: CAIQARGTDTQYF.